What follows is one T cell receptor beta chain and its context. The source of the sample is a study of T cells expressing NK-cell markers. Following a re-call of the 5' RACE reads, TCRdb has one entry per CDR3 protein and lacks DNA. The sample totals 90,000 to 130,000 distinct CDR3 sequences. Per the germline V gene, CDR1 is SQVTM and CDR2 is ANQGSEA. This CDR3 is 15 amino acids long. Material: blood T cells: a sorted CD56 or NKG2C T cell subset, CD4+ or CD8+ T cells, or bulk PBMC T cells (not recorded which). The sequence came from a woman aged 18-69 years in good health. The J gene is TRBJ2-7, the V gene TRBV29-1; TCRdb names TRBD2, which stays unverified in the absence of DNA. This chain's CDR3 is CSVEARQGSPGEQYF.